What follows is one T cell receptor beta chain and its context. The sample is drawn from a study of blood T cell repertoires in COVID-19. Study-wide context: The United States, Italy and Spain provided the acute and convalescent COVID-19 samples.

Authors' analysis steps: From reference gene primer amplification, estimates of nucleated cell counts were derived. Only in-frame clones appear in the TCRdb table, and some are missing; sequencing was by immunoSEQ multiplex PCR. The V and J calls and clone size come from that table; D and trimming were worked out from the DNA. Of more than 300,000 clones detected, more than 75% appear once; the ten largest clones hold about 4.1%. The source is a man younger than 40 who had recovered from COVID-19. The sample comprised PBMCs or T cells enriched from blood (not recorded which).

The CDR3 DNA reads TGCAGTGCTAGTTTTGGCGGCTTTTACAATGAGCAGTTCTTC. Its translation is CSASFGGFYNEQFF. V usage is TRBV20-1 and J usage is TRBJ2-1, with D hard to call. Germline values: CDR1 DFQATT, CDR2 SNEGSKA (reference sequence). V was pared by 3 bases and J by 4 bases, with 13 bases between. This CDR3 spans 14 amino acids.